Listed below are T cell receptor beta chains from one sample, sequenced in a study of blood T cell repertoires in COVID-19. Using immunoSEQ multiplex PCR, the repertoire was profiled, and TCRdb retains in-frame clones only, with some absent. Of about 170,000 clones listed, roughly 90% were seen once; the top ten hold around 5.1%. The sequencing sample was made of peripheral blood. Receptor source: a young man with COVID-19, enrolled during active disease. The CDR3 runs from the conserved cysteine through the conserved F or W.

j_call v_call cdr3_aa
TRBJ2-7 TRBV2 CASTGGPGEQIPPYEQYF
TRBJ1-1 TRBV4-1 CASSPTRGTEAFF
TRBJ2-1 TRBV24-1 CATSDPVRDYYNEQFF
TRBJ1-5 TRBV7-6 CASSLADSPNQPQHF
TRBJ1-5 TRBV24-1 CATSADSMNQPQHF
TRBJ2-1 TRBV11-2 CASSLEHSYNEQFF
TRBJ1-2 TRBV23-1 CASSQSGFGTAFVTYGYTF
TRBJ2-7 TRBV19 CASSIGADSYEQYF
TRBJ1-5 TRBV11-2 CASSLATGTQPQHF
TRBJ2-3 TRBV5-6 CASSLGQNTQYF
TRBJ1-1 TRBV4-3 CASSQSTVREAFF
TRBJ2-7 TRBV28 CASETLTGFYEQYF
TRBJ2-3 TRBV2 CASSIVAGRTDTQYF
TRBJ2-1 TRBV2 CASSEKTSRNEQFF
TRBJ1-6 TRBV30 CAWSVGTDNSPLHF
TRBJ1-2 TRBV7-9 CASSLAPSGREEDGYTF
TRBJ2-2 TRBV4-1 CASSRQRASGRATNGELFF
TRBJ2-3 TRBV7-2 CASSPGTSGSYTDTQYF
TRBJ2-7 TRBV11-2 CASALAGGSYEQYF
TRBJ1-1 TRBV30 CAWSVQLSEAFF
TRBJ2-7 TRBV6-1 CASSERGSPYEQYF
TRBJ1-2 TRBV15 CATSRDLRGPSLYGYTF
TRBJ2-1 TRBV19 CASRRGGAYNEQFF
TRBJ2-1 TRBV28 CASKRAGGTPYNEQFF
TRBJ1-2 TRBV19 CASSTGTGDGYTF
TRBJ1-6 TRBV7-3 CASSLKGQSSSPLHF